This T cell receptor (beta chain) was found in a study of PD-1 blockade in classical Hodgkin lymphoma. Stated time point: cycle 4 day 1 (C4D1), after less than 7 weeks of nivolumab. Every patient had relapsed following autologous stem cell transplantation, and cohorts differed in brentuximab vedotin exposure. Assay used: immunoSEQ multiplex PCR; TCRdb lists only in-frame clones, some missing. Of tens of thousands of clones listed, 90% are singletons. Trimming pared 1 base from V and 4 bases from J, leaving 14 bases between. From germline, CDR1 is SGHTA and CDR2 FQGNSA. CDR3 length: 16 amino acids. The chain is built from TRBV7-2 and TRBJ1-3; D is ambiguous. The sequences come from peripheral blood mononuclear cells (PBMCs), collected before the fourth cycle of nivolumab. The clonotype originates from a human donor with classical Hodgkin lymphoma. CDR3 in DNA: TGTGCCAGCAGCTTAGGTTCGGAGCTGGGAGGAAACACCATATATTTT. Translation: CASSLGSELGGNTIYF.